This T cell receptor beta chain was obtained from a study of spatial heterogeneity in lung cancer. Whole-study context: TCR transcript counts in tumor regions correlated strongly with a T cell module score from matched bulk RNA-seq. General study results and limits: Tumoral mutation counts were tracked by counts of expanded intratumoral alpha and beta TCRs. Expanded TCRs that were ubiquitous or regional had counts tracking ubiquitous and regional nonsynonymous mutations, respectively. For tumor T cells, estimated coverage reached only around 7% (alpha) and approximately 13% (beta).

Time point defined: sample taken at primary tumor resection. V lost 5 bases and J 1 base, leaving 11 bases between the germline ends. The CDR3 has 14 residues. This clonotype was observed a handful of times. Its antigen is not known. This beta chain slipped into a library made for alpha chains as a stray read, so its size is not meaningful. TCRdb re-called the 5' RACE reads through MiXCR, storing one row per CDR3 protein. This sample has around 8,100 distinct CDR3 sequences, with roughly an eighth found just once. The starting material was lung tumor tissue, obtained at surgery. The chain employs TRBV12-3 or TRBV12-4 and TRBJ2-5; the D is unclear. This receptor was taken from a male donor with early-stage non-small cell lung cancer. This chain's CDR3 is CASSGRATQETQYF. The CDR3 region has the DNA TGTGCCAGCAGTGGAAGAGCGACCCAAGAGACCCAGTACTTC.